This TCR beta chain derives from a study of blood T cell repertoires in COVID-19. Study context: There were acute and convalescent COVID-19 samples, and they came from the United States, Italy and Spain. PBMCs, B-cell-depleted T cells, or T cells provided the cDNA or gDNA that made up the material.

Sequencing used immunoSEQ multiplex PCR; TCRdb keeps in-frame clones, though not all of them. The sample lists under 250,000 clones; 65% to 90% were seen once. Across 24 US areas, participants ranged in age from about 18 to 90 years. Participants' reported clinical history set cohort assignment. With V trimmed by 4 bases and J by 8 bases, 8 bases remained unmatched. Germline V gene data show CDR1 as LGHNA and CDR2 as YSLEER. The length of the CDR3 is 14 residues. The chain recombines TRBV4-3 with TRBJ1-2, with 9 nucleotides matching TRBD1. This TCR was recovered from a woman in her fifties or sixties with acute COVID-19. Sequenced material: PBMCs or T cells enriched from blood (not recorded which). This chain's CDR3 is CASSRDRAPGGYTF. The CDR3 coding sequence is TGCGCCAGCAGCCGGGACAGGGCTCCTGGCGGCTACACCTTC.